This passage covers 18 T cell receptor beta chains from one sample sequenced in a study of long-term antiretroviral therapy in people with HIV. The authors ran the immunoSEQ assay, v3.0, at survey level. TCRdb's copy holds only in-frame clones and misses some; the assay was immunoSEQ multiplex PCR. The sample carries roughly 2,500 clones, approximately 85% recorded once. Source: unsorted PBMCs, taken 0.4 years before starting antiretroviral therapy. These receptor sequences come from a woman in her thirties or forties with HIV.

Points on this clone: A read error may produce the germline difference seen at one junction end. The rearrangement joins TRBV7-7 to TRBJ2-2, with 8 bases identical to TRBD1. Germline assignment: CDR1 SSHAT and CDR2 FNYEAQ (reference sequence). This CDR3 spans 15 amino acids. The DNA of the CDR3 is TGTGCTAGCAGCAGGGACAGGCCAAAGCGCAGGGAGCTGTTTTTT. Translation gives CASSRDRPKRRELFF.

J is TRBJ2-7 and V is TRBV6-5; 9 bases map to TRBD1. Germline trimming cut 2 bases from V and 3 bases from J; bases unmatched to any gene: 2. CDR1 and CDR2 from the germline V gene are MNHEY and SVGAGI. CDR3 length: 14 residues. As DNA, the CDR3 is TGTGCCAGCAGTTACGGGGACAGGGTCTACGAGCAGTACTTC. It encodes CASSYGDRVYEQYF.

CDR3 residues: CATSRDEAGRKGLHTEAFF. In DNA, the CDR3 is TGTGCCACCAGCAGAGATGAGGCAGGGAGAAAAGGGTTGCACACTGAAGCTTTCTTT. The chain joins TRBV15 to TRBJ1-1; possibly TRBD1 for D (5 bases). Looked up from germline, CDR1 is LNHNV and CDR2 is YYDKDF (reference sequence). The CDR3 extends over 19 amino acids. Trimming removed 0 bases at V and 3 bases at J, with 23 bases between.

A single count supports this clone. This rearrangement joins TRBV27 to TRBJ2-5, with 9 nucleotides matching TRBD1. The CDR3 runs 15 residues. V lost 2 bases to trimming and J lost 10 bases; unmatched junction nucleotides: 11. CDR1 MNHEY and CDR2 SMNVEV come from the germline V gene (reference sequence). Here the CDR3 reads CASSLEGQGPSLQYF. The DNA for the CDR3 is TGTGCCAGCAGTTTAGAAGGACAGGGGCCGTCTCTCCAGTACTTC.

V and J are TRBV5-1 and TRBJ2-6; 12 bases fit TRBD1. CDR3 length: 18 amino acids. The germline V gene has CDR1 SGHRS and CDR2 YFSETQ. Trimming at V came to 2 bases and at J to 4 bases, leaving 7 bases not matched to a gene. For the CDR3, the DNA is TGCGCCAGCAGCTTAACCGGGACAGGGGGCGCGGGGGCCAACGTCCTGACTTTC. As protein: CASSLTGTGGAGANVLTF.

The DNA of the CDR3 is TGTGCCAGCAGCCTCGAGGGGGCAAAGTCCTACAATGAGCAGTTCTTC. This gives the protein CASSLEGAKSYNEQFF. V is TRBV5-6 and J is TRBJ2-1, with 7 bases matching TRBD1. The CDR3 loop spans 16 amino acids. CDR1 and CDR2 (germline): SGHDT, YYEEEE. With V trimmed by 4 bases and J by 1 base, 8 bases remained unmatched.

The gene calls are TRBV11-2 and TRBJ2-5; D perhaps matches TRBD2 (5 bases). Trimming stripped 5 bases from V and 3 bases from J, with 16 bases between. This CDR3 is built from 15 residues. The germline V gene has CDR1 SGHAT and CDR2 FQNNGV. For the CDR3, the DNA is TGTGCCAGCAGCGCACCTGGACGGGGAGAAGAGACCCAGTACTTC. Translating it yields CASSAPGRGEETQYF.

The chain carries TRBV19 and TRBJ2-7; possible D gene TRBD2, 5 bases. The V end was cut by 3 bases, the J end by 2 bases, with 11 bases between. The CDR3 is 14 residues long. Germline V gene data show CDR1 as LNHDA and CDR2 as SQIVND (reference sequence). The CDR3 protein is CASSIGIGTYEQYF. CDR3 nucleotides: TGTGCCAGTAGTATCGGGATTGGTACCTACGAGCAGTACTTC.

J is TRBJ1-1 and V is TRBV4-1; D is perhaps TRBD1 (5 bases). This CDR3 contains 14 residues. The ends were cut back, 1 base at V and 3 bases at J, with 9 bases in the middle. Germline loops: CDR1 MGHRA, CDR2 YSYEKL. This chain's CDR3 is CASSQGRGHTEAFF. The CDR3 DNA follows: TGCGCCAGCAGCCAAGGAAGGGGCCACACTGAAGCTTTCTTT.

The V and J genes are TRBV7-9 and TRBJ1-4; 8 bases map to TRBD1. CDR1 and CDR2 (germline): SEHNR, FQNEAQ (reference sequence). CDR3 length: 15 amino acids. V lost 5 bases, J lost 2 bases, and 4 bases stayed unmatched. The CDR3 nucleotides read TGTGCCAGCAGCACCAGGGGGCTCACTAATGAAAAACTGTTTTTT. Protein sequence: CASSTRGLTNEKLFF.

The chain is built from TRBV25-1 and TRBJ1-2; no reliable D call. V lost 1 base and J 4 bases, leaving 10 bases between the germline ends. This CDR3 spans 14 amino acids. Germline CDR1 reads MGHDK; CDR2 reads SYGVNS. The DNA for the CDR3 is TGTGCCAGCAGTGAATCTGGCACCTCCTATGGCTACACCTTC. It is translated as CASSESGTSYGYTF.

The chain joins TRBV29-1 to TRBJ1-4; possible D gene TRBD1, 6 bases. Trimming pared 6 bases from V and 6 bases from J, leaving 20 bases between. This CDR3 is built from 15 residues. Germline V gives CDR1 SQVTM, CDR2 ANQGSEA. This CDR3 reads CSVAGQPGFDEKLFF. The CDR3 coding sequence is TGCAGCGTAGCAGGACAGCCCGGGTTCGATGAAAAACTGTTTTTT.

The rearrangement joins TRBV18 to TRBJ2-1, with D maybe TRBD1 (5 bases). Germline V gene sequence: CDR1 KGHSH, CDR2 LQKENI. Trimming pared 5 bases from V and 4 bases from J, leaving 21 bases between. This CDR3 comprises 17 residues. The CDR3 nucleotides are TGTGCCAGCTCATCTTCCCCCCTCATCGACAGATACAATGAGCAGTTCTTC. Translating it yields CASSSSPLIDRYNEQFF.

CDR3 loop: CASSSPPLTSSYEQYF. The CDR3 coding sequence is TGTGCCAGCAGCTCCCCCCCTTTGACAAGCTCCTACGAGCAGTACTTC. The chain has TRBV11-2 and TRBJ2-7, with no clear D. The CDR3 has 16 residues. The V end was cut by 4 bases, the J end by 0 bases, with 16 bases between. Germline lookup yields CDR1 SGHAT and CDR2 FQNNGV.

The genes are TRBV7-9 and TRBJ2-7, with D possibly being TRBD2 (5 bases). V was cut by 2 bases and J by 5 bases, with 16 bases left in between. Per germline, CDR1 SEHNR and CDR2 FQNEAQ (reference sequence). The CDR3 spans 15 residues. The CDR3 sequence is CASSLLAGPQNEQYF. Here the CDR3 DNA reads TGTGCCAGCAGCTTACTAGCCGGCCCGCAGAACGAGCAGTACTTC.

This rearrangement joins TRBV10-3 to TRBJ2-7; D is perhaps TRBD1 or TRBD2 (6 bases each). The V and J ends lost 0 bases and 7 bases respectively, with 13 bases between them. Germline loops: CDR1 ENHRY, CDR2 SYGVKD. The CDR3 loop spans 14 amino acids. CDR3 in DNA: TGTGCCATCAGTGAGTCGGGGGGCTGGGGTGAGCAGTACTTC. Translation: CAISESGGWGEQYF.

This rearrangement joins TRBV10-1 to TRBJ2-3, with 11 bases matching TRBD2. Germline loops: CDR1 WNHNN, CDR2 SYGVQD (reference sequence). The CDR3 has 18 residues. With V trimmed by 4 bases and J by 2 bases, 11 bases remained unmatched. This CDR3 is CASSGVPGTSGYTDTQYF. CDR3 coding DNA: TGCGCCAGCAGTGGGGTACCCGGGACTAGCGGATACACAGATACGCAGTATTTT.

The genes are TRBV19 and TRBJ2-5; tentative D call: TRBD2 (5 bases). Germline values: CDR1 LNHDA, CDR2 SQIVND (reference sequence). There are 14 residues in the CDR3. V gave up 0 bases and J gave up 4 bases, with 9 bases separating them. CDR3 in amino acids: CASSIDTGIETQYF. The CDR3 DNA is TGTGCCAGTAGTATAGATACGGGAATAGAGACCCAGTACTTC.